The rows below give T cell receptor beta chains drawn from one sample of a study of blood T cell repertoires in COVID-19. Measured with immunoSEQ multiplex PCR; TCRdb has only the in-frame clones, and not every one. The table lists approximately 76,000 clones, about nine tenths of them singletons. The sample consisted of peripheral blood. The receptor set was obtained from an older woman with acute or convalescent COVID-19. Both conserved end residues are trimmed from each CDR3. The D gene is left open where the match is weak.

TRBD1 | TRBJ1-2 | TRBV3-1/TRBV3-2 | ASSQGTGTRGHGYT
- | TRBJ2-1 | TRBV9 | ASSVHRSGFPQQF
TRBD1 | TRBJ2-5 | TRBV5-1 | ASSLGTDQETQY
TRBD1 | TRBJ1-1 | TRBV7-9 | ASSLAGDRETF
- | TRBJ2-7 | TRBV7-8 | ASSLKDTAFWGGVSYEQY
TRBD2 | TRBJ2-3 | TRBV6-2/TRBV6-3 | ASSMGSTSAGTDTQY
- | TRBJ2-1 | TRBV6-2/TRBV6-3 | ASSPPGLGMSSYNEQF
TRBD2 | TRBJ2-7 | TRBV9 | ASSEGLAGGYEQY
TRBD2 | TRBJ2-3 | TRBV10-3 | AISKSGLAGATDTQY
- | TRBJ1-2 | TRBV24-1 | ATSDLMGGGYT
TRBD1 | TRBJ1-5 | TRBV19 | ASSGTGGGQPQH
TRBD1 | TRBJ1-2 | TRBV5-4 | ASSSISTGESYGYT
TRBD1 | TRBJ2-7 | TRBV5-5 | ASSLDWTGQY
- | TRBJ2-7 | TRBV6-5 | ASSYPRYEQY
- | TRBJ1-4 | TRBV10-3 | AISEDRMGSANEKLF
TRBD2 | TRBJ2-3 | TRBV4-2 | ASSQDALAGFTDTQY
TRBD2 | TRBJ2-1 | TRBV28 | ASSFLGAGGPSSYNEQF
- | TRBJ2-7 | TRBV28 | ASSFPFSTPHYEQY
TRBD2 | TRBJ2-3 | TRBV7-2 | ASSLSPGGGTDTQY
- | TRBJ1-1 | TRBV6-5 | ASKGRGRNTEAF
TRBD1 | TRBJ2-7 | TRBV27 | ASSDPGQGTYEQY
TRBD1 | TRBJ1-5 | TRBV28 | ASSTFGTGDSNQPQH
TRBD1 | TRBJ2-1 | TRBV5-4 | ASSSRGGHNEQF
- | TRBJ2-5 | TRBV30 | AWSLVYETQY
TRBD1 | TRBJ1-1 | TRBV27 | ASSAGGLGKDTEAF
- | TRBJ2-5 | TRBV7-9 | ASSLTRETQY
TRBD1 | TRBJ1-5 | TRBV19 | ASSIESGDRVRPQH
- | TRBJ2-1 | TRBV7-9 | ASSPMGTANNEQF
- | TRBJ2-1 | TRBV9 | ASGGNEQF
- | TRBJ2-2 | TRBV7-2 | ASSEQGFGGELF
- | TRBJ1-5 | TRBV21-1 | ASSRTSGRRNQPQH
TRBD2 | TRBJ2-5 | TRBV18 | ASSPPTSGWAQY
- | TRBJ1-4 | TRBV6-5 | ASSYSGGEKLF
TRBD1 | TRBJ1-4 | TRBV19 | ASRERQGASEKLF
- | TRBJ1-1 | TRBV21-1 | ASSKGQNTEAF
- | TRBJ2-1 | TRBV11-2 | ASSLERGGYNEQF
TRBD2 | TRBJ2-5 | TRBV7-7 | ASSSGLAGWETQY
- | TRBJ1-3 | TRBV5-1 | ASSFGQGSSGNTIY
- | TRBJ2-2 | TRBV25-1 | ASSEFLGFNTGELF
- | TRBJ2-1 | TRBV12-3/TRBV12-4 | ASSYFDTNEQF
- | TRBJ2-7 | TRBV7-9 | ASSLGETGTQTYEQY
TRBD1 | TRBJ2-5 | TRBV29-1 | SVGERTGQETQY
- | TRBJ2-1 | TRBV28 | ASSLGHNEQF
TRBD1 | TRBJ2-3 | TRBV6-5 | ASSRGQGTDTQY
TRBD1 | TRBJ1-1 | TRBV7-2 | ASSPWMGQGGAEAF
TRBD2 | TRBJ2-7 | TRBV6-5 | ASSSESGRLGEQY
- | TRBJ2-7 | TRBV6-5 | ASTPGHLYEQY
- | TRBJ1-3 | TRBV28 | ASRGGHMENTIY
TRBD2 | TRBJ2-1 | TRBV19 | ASSISSGRSFEQF
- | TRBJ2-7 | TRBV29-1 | SSLGADSSYEQY
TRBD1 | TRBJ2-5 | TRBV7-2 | ASSLSRTGPESQY
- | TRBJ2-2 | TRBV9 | ASSAEFRSGELF
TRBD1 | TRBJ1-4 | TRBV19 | ASSLSGTGSEKLF
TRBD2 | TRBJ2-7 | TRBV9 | ASSVEPSGRRNEQY